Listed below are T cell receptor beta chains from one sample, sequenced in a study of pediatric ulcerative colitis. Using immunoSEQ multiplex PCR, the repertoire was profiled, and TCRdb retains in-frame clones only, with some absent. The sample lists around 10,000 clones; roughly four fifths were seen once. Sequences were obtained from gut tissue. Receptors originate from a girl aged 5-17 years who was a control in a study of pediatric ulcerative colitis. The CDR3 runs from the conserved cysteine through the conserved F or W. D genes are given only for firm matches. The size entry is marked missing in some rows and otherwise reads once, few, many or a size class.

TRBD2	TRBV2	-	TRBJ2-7	TGTGCCAGCAGTGAACTAGCGGGAGAGTCCTACGAGCAGTACTTC	CASSELAGESYEQYF
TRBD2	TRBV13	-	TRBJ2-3	TGTGCCAGCAGACATAGGGGAGGGACAGATACGCAGTATTTT	CASRHRGGTDTQYF
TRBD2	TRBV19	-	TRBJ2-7	TGTGCCAGTAGTATGGGCGGGAGGCCCTCCTACGAGCAGTACTTC	CASSMGGRPSYEQYF
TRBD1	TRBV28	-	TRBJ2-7	TGTGCCAGCAGCGGGACAGCCTACGAGCAGTACTTC	CASSGTAYEQYF
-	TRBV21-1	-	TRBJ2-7	TGTGCCAGCAGCAAATCACCGGGACAGGTCGGCTACGAGCAGTACTTC	CASSKSPGQVGYEQYF
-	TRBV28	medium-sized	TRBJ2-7	TGTGCCAGCAGTTTCAATCTATCAGGGAAGGACTACGAGCAGTACTTC	CASSFNLSGKDYEQYF
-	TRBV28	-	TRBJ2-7	TGTGCCAGCAGTTGGAGACCCCAACCGGAGCAGTACTTC	CASSWRPQPEQYF
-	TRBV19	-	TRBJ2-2	TGTGCCAGTAGTTCGGTTAGTGCGGCCGGGGAGCTGTTTTTT	CASSSVSAAGELFF
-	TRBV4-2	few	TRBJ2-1	TGTGCCAGCAGCCAAGGCGGGTACCCATACAATGAGCAGTTCTTC	CASSQGGYPYNEQFF
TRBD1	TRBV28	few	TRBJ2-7	TGTGCCAGCAGGCTCCGCAGAGGGACAGGGGTAGGTAGAGGGCAGTACTTC	CASRLRRGTGVGRGQYF
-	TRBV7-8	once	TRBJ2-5	TGTGCCAGCAGCTTCAGGGGGGCAGGGGAGACCCAGTACTTC	CASSFRGAGETQYF
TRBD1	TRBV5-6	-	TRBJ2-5	TGTGCCAGCAGCGTGGACAGGGAAGAGACCCAGTACTTC	CASSVDREETQYF
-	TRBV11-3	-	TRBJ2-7	TGTGCCAGCAGCTTAGAGGTCCACGAGCAGTACTTC	CASSLEVHEQYF
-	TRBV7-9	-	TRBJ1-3	TGTGCCAGCAGCTGGCACAGGGTGGATGGAAACACCATATATTTT	CASSWHRVDGNTIYF